The 8 T cell receptor beta chains listed next were all sequenced from one sample in a study of cytomegalovirus exposure and HLA in healthy donors. The PCR made use of 60 Vbeta and 13 Jbeta primers. Measured with immunoSEQ multiplex PCR; TCRdb has only the in-frame clones, and not every one. The sample lists 90,000 to 120,000 clones, under 80% occurring once. The material sequenced was PBMCs. These receptors all stem from a woman aged 45-65 years in good health and CMV-seropositive.

V gene TRBV27 combines with J gene TRBJ1-2, with D hard to call. V was shortened by 3 bases and J by 1 base, with 9 bases between the two germline ends. There are 14 residues in the CDR3. Germline V gene sequence: CDR1 MNHEY, CDR2 SMNVEV (reference sequence). Written as DNA, the CDR3 is TGTGCCAGCAGTTTTTCCGGGGATAACTATGGCTACACCTTC. Protein: CASSFSGDNYGYTF.

This rearrangement joins TRBV29-1 to TRBJ2-5; weak D call: TRBD2 (5 bases). The V end lost 3 bases, the J end lost 4 bases, and 6 bases lay between the germline ends. There are 11 residues in the CDR3. Germline loops: CDR1 SQVTM, CDR2 ANQGSEA. The CDR3 spells CSVERVETQYF. As DNA, the CDR3 is TGCAGCGTTGAGCGGGTAGAGACCCAGTACTTC.

This sequence joins TRBV27 and TRBJ1-5; tentative D call: TRBD1 (5 bases). Per the germline V gene, CDR1 is MNHEY and CDR2 is SMNVEV (reference sequence). Trimming stripped 3 bases from V and 1 base from J, with 10 bases between. The CDR3 contains 15 residues. DNA of the CDR3: TGTGCCAGCAGTTTGCAGGGAGGGAGCAATCAGCCCCAGCATTTT. It is translated as CASSLQGGSNQPQHF.

This clone was recorded a few times. The chain joins TRBV4-1 to TRBJ2-1; TRBD2 agrees at 9 bases. Germline lookup yields CDR1 MGHRA and CDR2 YSYEKL. The V segment lost 4 bases and the J segment 8 bases; nucleotides outside the gene matches: 6. This CDR3 is built from 14 residues. CDR3 sequence reads: CASSRLAAPHEQFF. The DNA for the CDR3 is TGCGCCAGCAGCCGACTAGCGGCCCCCCATGAGCAGTTCTTC.

The V and J genes are TRBV5-1 and TRBJ1-2; D is perhaps TRBD1 (6 bases). This CDR3 is 14 amino acids long. Germline values: CDR1 SGHRS, CDR2 YFSETQ. Trimming left V 4 bases short and J 6 bases short, with 16 bases between. Here the CDR3 DNA reads TGCGCCAGCAGCGCCTCTCCAGGGGTAAATGGCTACACCTTC. Encoded protein: CASSASPGVNGYTF. The whole variable domain, filled in from reference TRBV5-1 and TRBJ1-2, reads KAGVTQTPRYLIKTRGQQVTLSCSPISGHRSVSWYQQTPGQGLQFLFEYFSETQRNKGNFPGRFSGRQFSNSRSEMNVSTLELGDSALYLCASSASPGVNGYTFGSGTRLTVV.

The chain joins TRBV2 to TRBJ1-1, with TRBD1 matching 8 bases. This CDR3 has 16 amino acids. CDR1 is SNHLY and CDR2 is FYNNEI in the germline V gene. The J segment lost 0 bases and the V segment lost 1 base, leaving 4 bases of the junction unmatched. CDR3 coding DNA: TGTGCCAGCAGTGAAGTAGGACAGGGCCTGAACACTGAAGCTTTCTTT. Amino acid sequence: CASSEVGQGLNTEAFF.

This clone has only a few counts. The DNA of the CDR3 is TGTGCCAGCAGCGTAAGTCTAGGGGGGGACGAGCAGTACTTC. Its protein product is CASSVSLGGDEQYF. This chain uses TRBV9 with TRBJ2-7, with TRBD2 as a possible D gene (7 bases). The CDR3 has 14 amino acids. V was clipped by 1 base and J by 5 bases, with 13 bases between them. Germline V CDR1 and CDR2: SGDLS, YYNGEE.

The gene calls are TRBV4-1 and TRBJ2-2; TRBD2 matches at 14 bases. The germline V gene encodes CDR1 MGHRA and CDR2 YSYEKL. The J segment lost 1 base and the V segment lost 9 bases, leaving 4 bases of the junction unmatched. The CDR3 has 16 amino acids. In nucleotides, the CDR3 is TGCGCCAGTCGACTAGCGGGGGGGAGGAACACCGGGGAGCTGTTTTTT. Its translation is CASRLAGGRNTGELFF.